Listed below are T cell receptor beta chains from one sample, sequenced in a study of blood T cells in healthy people across ages. TCRdb processed the 5' RACE reads anew with MiXCR; each CDR3 protein has one entry. The repertoire consists of around 870,000 distinct CDR3 sequences, with around 30% occurring once and the leading ten covering 15% to 20%. Sequencing was carried out using blood. Every receptor here comes from a woman aged 80 or over in good health. Both conserved end residues are part of each CDR3. A D gene is named only where the DNA matches it firmly. Size is stated for part of the rows, as once, few or many counts, or as a class when the clone is expanded.

>TRBV7-6|few|TRBJ1-1|NA
TGTGCCAGCAGCTTAGCCGGGGGTAGTCTGTCTGAAGCTTTCTTT
CASSLAGGSLSEAFF
>TRBV24-1|NA|TRBJ2-1|TRBD2
TGTGCCACCAGTGCTTTGGGCGGGGGGGCCCGGGAGCAGTTCTTC
CATSALGGGAREQFF
>TRBV29-1|NA|TRBJ2-5|NA
TGCAGCGTTCTCAGGGGAATGGGGCAAGAGACCCAGTACTTC
CSVLRGMGQETQYF
>TRBV28|many|TRBJ2-7|NA
TGTGCCAGCAGTAAACTAGCACCCTACGAGCAGTACTTC
CASSKLAPYEQYF
>TRBV29-1|many|TRBJ1-2|NA
TGCAGCGTTGAACTTACCAAGGGGCGCCGAGGTGGCTACACCTTC
CSVELTKGRRGGYTF
>TRBV7-2|NA|TRBJ1-1|NA
TGTGCCAGCAGCTTAGAGGTTGGCGGAGCTTTCTTT
CASSLEVGGAFF
>TRBV9|NA|TRBJ1-5|TRBD1
TGTGCCAGCAGCGTAGAGGAGGGGGCGAATCAGCCCCAGCATTTT
CASSVEEGANQPQHF
>TRBV7-2|many|TRBJ1-1|NA
TGCGCCAGCAGCTTGGGTGGATGGGACACTGAAGCTTTCTTT
CASSLGGWDTEAFF
>TRBV3-1|many|TRBJ2-6|TRBD1
TGTGCCAGCGGATTAACAGGGGCAAGCTCTGGGGCCAACGTCCTGACTTTC
CASGLTGASSGANVLTF
>TRBV7-2|few|TRBJ1-4|NA
TGTGCCAGCAGCCAGGGACGGGCAGTCAGGGAAAAACTGTTTTTT
CASSQGRAVREKLFF
>TRBV20-1|many|TRBJ1-1|NA
TGCAGTGCTAGACGCGGGTTGGGCACTGAAGCTTTCTTT
CSARRGLGTEAFF
>TRBV6-5|many|TRBJ2-1|TRBD1
TGTGCCAGCAGTCCGGGACAGGGCAACAATGAGCAGTTCTTC
CASSPGQGNNEQFF
>TRBV29-1|NA|TRBJ1-5|NA
TGCAGCGTTGCTCTGCCGGGTAGCAATCAGCCCCAGCATTTT
CSVALPGSNQPQHF
>TRBV5-1|NA|TRBJ1-1|TRBD1
TGCGCCAGCAGCGGACAGGGGAAGAACACTGAAGCTTTCTTT
CASSGQGKNTEAFF
>TRBV11-1|many|TRBJ2-5|NA
TGTGCCAGCAGCCCCAATCGGATGGAGACCCAGTACTTC
CASSPNRMETQYF
>TRBV7-9|NA|TRBJ1-1|TRBD1
TGTGCCAGCAGCTTAGATTCCAGGGGGAGGGCAGCTTTCTTT
CASSLDSRGRAAFF
>TRBV4-3|NA|TRBJ1-5|TRBD1
TGCGCCAGCAGCCAAGAACAGGGGAATCAGCCCCAGCATTTT
CASSQEQGNQPQHF
>TRBV11-2|many|TRBJ2-7|NA
TGTGCCAGCAGCTCCATACCCTACGAGCAGTACTTC
CASSSIPYEQYF
>TRBV4-3|NA|TRBJ1-3|NA
TGCGCCAGCAGCCAAGATAAGAGCATCGGAAACACCATATATTTT
CASSQDKSIGNTIYF
>TRBV6-5|many|TRBJ2-1|NA
TGTGCCAGCAGTTACCGGGACACCTACAATGAGCAGTTCTTC
CASSYRDTYNEQFF
>TRBV6-2/TRBV6-3|many|TRBJ2-5|NA
TGTGCCAGCTCCTACAGGCAAGAGACCCAGTACTTC
CASSYRQETQYF
>TRBV5-6|few|TRBJ2-7|TRBD1
TGTGCCAGCAGCTTGGGAGACAGGGATTACTCCTACGAGCAGTACTTC
CASSLGDRDYSYEQYF
>TRBV12-3/TRBV12-4|many|TRBJ2-1|NA
TGTGCCAGCGGTTCTCCACTATCGTTCTACAATGAGCAGTTCTTC
CASGSPLSFYNEQFF
>TRBV15|NA|TRBJ1-6|NA
TGTGCCACCAGCAGAGATTACCAGGGCAATTCACCCCTCCACTTT
CATSRDYQGNSPLHF
>TRBV7-2|many|TRBJ1-2|NA
TGTGCCAGCAGGGGGCTGCTCTATGGCTACACCTTC
CASRGLLYGYTF
>TRBV5-5|NA|TRBJ2-5|NA
TGTGCCAGCAGCTGGGGATCGGGGAAAGAGACCCAGTACTTC
CASSWGSGKETQYF
>TRBV20-1|few|TRBJ1-1|TRBD1
TGCAGTGCTAGATCATCGACAGGGCCAGTGAACACTGAAGCTTTCTTT
CSARSSTGPVNTEAFF
>TRBV18|NA|TRBJ2-1|NA
TGTGCCAGCTCACCCGGGGGCCTCGGTGAGCAGTTCTTC
CASSPGGLGEQFF
>TRBV11-2|NA|TRBJ2-3|TRBD2
TGTGCCAGCAGCGTACTAGCGGGGGGGAATACGCAGTATTTT
CASSVLAGGNTQYF
>TRBV12-3/TRBV12-4|many|TRBJ2-7|TRBD1
TGTGCCAGCAGGGGGACAGGGGGTGGTTACGAGCAGTACTTC
CASRGTGGGYEQYF
>TRBV20-1|NA|TRBJ2-2|NA
TGCAGTGCCCGCGAGGGGGGGGCCGCCGGGGAGCTGTTTTTT
CSAREGGAAGELFF
>TRBV6-5|few|TRBJ1-2|TRBD1
TGTGCCAGCGGAACCGTAGGACAGGGGAAGGACGGCTACACCTTC
CASGTVGQGKDGYTF
>TRBV4-2|NA|TRBJ1-3|NA
TGTGCCAGCAGCCAAGATCAGACCGGACACTACGTTTCTGGAAACACCATATATTTT
CASSQDQTGHYVSGNTIYF
>TRBV11-2|many|TRBJ1-2|NA
TGTGCCAGCAGCTCCCAGGACATTACTAACTATGGCTACACCTTC
CASSSQDITNYGYTF
>TRBV6-1|NA|TRBJ1-5|NA
TGTGCCACCCACTCCTCCGGGGCGGGTATGAATCAGCCCCAGCATTTT
CATHSSGAGMNQPQHF
>TRBV7-2|many|TRBJ2-3|TRBD2
TGTGCCAGCAAGTTAGCGGGGGGGAGCACAGATACGCAGTATTTT
CASKLAGGSTDTQYF
>TRBV20-1|many|TRBJ2-5|TRBD1
TGCAGTGCTAGAGCTGGACAGGTGGCGCAAGAGACCCAGTACTTC
CSARAGQVAQETQYF
>TRBV12-3/TRBV12-4|once|TRBJ2-3|NA
TGTGCCAGCAGTCGGGACTGGGGGATAGTAGATGCGCAGTATTTT
CASSRDWGIVDAQYF
>TRBV7-2|NA|TRBJ2-7|NA
TGTGCCAGCAGCTTAGTTGAGGGAATCTACGAGCAGTACTTC
CASSLVEGIYEQYF
>TRBV5-1|many|TRBJ1-6|NA
TGCGCCAGCAGAGGTTCGAGCTCCTATAATTCACCCCTCCACTTT
CASRGSSSYNSPLHF
>TRBV25-1|few|TRBJ1-5|TRBD1
TGTGCCAGCAGTGAACCCATACAGGGGCCACCACCCAATCAGCCCCAGCATTTT
CASSEPIQGPPPNQPQHF